This note documents a single T cell receptor beta chain sequence. In the source study's methods: For nucleated cells, counts were estimated from reference gene primer amplification. Some clones are missing from TCRdb's copy, which holds only in-frame ones; the method was immunoSEQ multiplex PCR. That table gives V, J and clone size, and the DNA gave D and trimming. The sample lists 300,000 to 450,000 clones, 85% to 90% occurring once. This sample was taken from a study of blood T cell repertoires in COVID-19. For the study at large: Sites across the United States, Italy and Spain contributed samples from acute and convalescent COVID-19. PBMCs, B-cell-depleted T cells, or T cells were the source of the cDNA or gDNA that made up the material.

The CDR3 is 17 residues long. Per germline, CDR1 SGHRS and CDR2 YFSETQ. V shed 0 bases, J shed 5 bases, and the junction held 11 bases outside the gene matches. The material sequenced was peripheral blood. The source of this sequence is a human donor in a cohort sampled during active COVID-19. The chain joins TRBV5-1 to TRBJ2-3, with 8 bases lining up with TRBD2. The chain's CDR3 is CASSLERGLDTEDTQYF. CDR3 nucleotide sequence: TGCGCCAGCAGCTTGGAAAGGGGACTAGACACGGAAGATACGCAGTATTTT.